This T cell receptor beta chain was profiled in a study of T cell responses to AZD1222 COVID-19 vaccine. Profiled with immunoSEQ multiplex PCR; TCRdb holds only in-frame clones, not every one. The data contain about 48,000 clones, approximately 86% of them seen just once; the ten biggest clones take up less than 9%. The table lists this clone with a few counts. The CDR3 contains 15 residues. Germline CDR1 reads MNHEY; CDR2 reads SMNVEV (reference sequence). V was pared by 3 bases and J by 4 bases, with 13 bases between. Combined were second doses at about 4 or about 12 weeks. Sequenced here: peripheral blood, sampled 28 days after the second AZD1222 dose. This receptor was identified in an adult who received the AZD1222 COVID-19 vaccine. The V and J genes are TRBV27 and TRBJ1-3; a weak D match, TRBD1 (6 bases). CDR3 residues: CASSFDRSSGNTIYF. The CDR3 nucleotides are TGTGCCAGCAGTTTTGACAGGTCCTCCGGAAACACCATATATTTT.